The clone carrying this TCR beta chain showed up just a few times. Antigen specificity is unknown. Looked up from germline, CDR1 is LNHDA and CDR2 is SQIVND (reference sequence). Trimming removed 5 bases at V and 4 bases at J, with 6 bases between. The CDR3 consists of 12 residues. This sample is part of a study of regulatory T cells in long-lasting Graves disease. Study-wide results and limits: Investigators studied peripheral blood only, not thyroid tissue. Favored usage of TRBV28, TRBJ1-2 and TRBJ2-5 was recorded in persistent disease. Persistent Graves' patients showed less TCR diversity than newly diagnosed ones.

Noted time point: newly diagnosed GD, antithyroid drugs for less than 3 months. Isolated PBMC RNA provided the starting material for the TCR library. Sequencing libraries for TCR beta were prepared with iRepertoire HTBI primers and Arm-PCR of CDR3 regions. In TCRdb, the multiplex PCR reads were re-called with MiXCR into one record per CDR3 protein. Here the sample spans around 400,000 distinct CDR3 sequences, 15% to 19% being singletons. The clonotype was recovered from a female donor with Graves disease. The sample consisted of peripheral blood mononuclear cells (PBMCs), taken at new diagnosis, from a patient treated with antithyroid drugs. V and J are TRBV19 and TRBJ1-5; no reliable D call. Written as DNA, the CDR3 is TGTGCCAGTAGTGCTAAAAATCAGCCCCAGCATTTT. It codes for CASSAKNQPQHF.